This TCR beta chain stems from a study of neoadjuvant nivolumab and ipilimumab in lung cancer. Study information: Nivolumab 3 mg/kg was given days 1, 15 and 29, plus ipilimumab 1 mg/kg day 1 in combination. Study-level results: TCR richness and clonality were higher in tumors than adjacent uninvolved lung.

This clone appeared a few times. What it binds is unknown. This table comes from immunoSEQ multiplex PCR, and its TCRdb copy is limited to in-frame clones, with some not included. This table holds under 50,000 clones, around 89% found once. Material: blood, obtained before neoadjuvant nivolumab, alone or with ipilimumab. The receptor comes from an adult with non-small cell lung cancer. Some clones in this sample may be carry-over from other donors' samples.

The CDR3 region has the DNA TGTGCCAGCAGATTAGATGAAAAACTGTTTTTT. Protein sequence: CASRLDEKLFF. The chain uses TRBV6-1 and TRBJ1-4, with D unresolved. This CDR3 has 11 residues. V lost 6 bases, J lost 6 bases, and 5 bases lay in between. Germline loops: CDR1 MNHNS, CDR2 SASEGT.